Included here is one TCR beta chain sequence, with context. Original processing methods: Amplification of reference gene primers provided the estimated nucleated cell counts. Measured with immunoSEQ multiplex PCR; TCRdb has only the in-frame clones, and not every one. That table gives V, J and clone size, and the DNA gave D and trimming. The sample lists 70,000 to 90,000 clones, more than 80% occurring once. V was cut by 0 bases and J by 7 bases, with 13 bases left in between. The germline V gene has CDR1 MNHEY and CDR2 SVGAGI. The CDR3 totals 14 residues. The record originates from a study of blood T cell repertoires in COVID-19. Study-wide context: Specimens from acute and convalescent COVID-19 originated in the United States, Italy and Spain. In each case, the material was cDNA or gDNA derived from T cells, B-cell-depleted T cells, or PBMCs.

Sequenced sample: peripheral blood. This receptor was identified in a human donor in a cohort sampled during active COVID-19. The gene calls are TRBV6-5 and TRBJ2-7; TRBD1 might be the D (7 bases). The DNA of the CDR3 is TGTGCCAGCAGTTACTCGGAGGGGGCGGGGGAGCAGTACTTC. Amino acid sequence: CASSYSEGAGEQYF.